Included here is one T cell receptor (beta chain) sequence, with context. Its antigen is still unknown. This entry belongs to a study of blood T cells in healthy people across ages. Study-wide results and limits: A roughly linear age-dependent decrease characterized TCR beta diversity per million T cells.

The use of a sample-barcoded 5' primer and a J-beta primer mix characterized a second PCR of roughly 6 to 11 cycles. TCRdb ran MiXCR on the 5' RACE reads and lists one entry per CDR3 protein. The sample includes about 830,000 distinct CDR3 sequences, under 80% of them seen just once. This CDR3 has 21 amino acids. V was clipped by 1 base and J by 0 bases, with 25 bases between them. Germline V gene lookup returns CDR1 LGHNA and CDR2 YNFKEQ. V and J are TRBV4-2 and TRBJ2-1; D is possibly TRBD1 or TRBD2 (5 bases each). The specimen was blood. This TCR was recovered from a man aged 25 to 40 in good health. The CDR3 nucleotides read TGTGCCAGCAGCCAAGGTCGAGGGGCGACCCGACTCCCGAGCTCCTACAATGAGCAGTTCTTC. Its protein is CASSQGRGATRLPSSYNEQFF.